The rows below give T cell receptor beta chains drawn from one sample of a study of cytomegalovirus exposure and HLA in healthy donors. The data were produced by immunoSEQ multiplex PCR, yet TCRdb's version contains in-frame clones alone and is incomplete. The repertoire has about 200,000 clones, approximately 82% of them found once; the top ten carry 0.63%. Sequencing used PBMCs. The receptors were gathered from a man younger than 35 in good health and CMV-seronegative. The CDR3 runs from the conserved cysteine through the conserved F or W. D genes are given only for firm matches. Clone sizes are given selectively: once, few, many, or a class where the clone is expanded.

clone size,J gene,D gene,V gene,CDR3 DNA,CDR3 protein
NA,TRBJ2-1,TRBD2,TRBV2,TGTGCCAGCAGTGCTGGCGGGAGTATCTACAATGAGCAGTTCTTC,CASSAGGSIYNEQFF
NA,TRBJ1-5,NA,TRBV4-1,TGCGCCAGCAGCCAACATCAACGACGTACAGGGTCTCAGCCCCAGCATTTT,CASSQHQRRTGSQPQHF
NA,TRBJ2-1,NA,TRBV7-6,TGTGCCAGCAGCTTAGCTCCGTTCGGGGAGCAGTTCTTC,CASSLAPFGEQFF
NA,TRBJ2-1,NA,TRBV18,TGTGCCAGCTCACCGGCGGGGCTCACGGACAATGAGCAGTTCTTC,CASSPAGLTDNEQFF
few,TRBJ1-2,NA,TRBV28,TGTGCCAGCACCCGGGGTAACTATGGCTACACCTTC,CASTRGNYGYTF
few,TRBJ2-1,TRBD1,TRBV5-6,TGTGCCAGCAGCGCGCAAGGACAGGGGGCGTTCTTC,CASSAQGQGAFF
NA,TRBJ2-5,TRBD1,TRBV4-1,TGCGCCAGCAGCCAAGAACCGGGACAGGGGGGAGAGACCCAGTACTTC,CASSQEPGQGGETQYF
NA,TRBJ2-1,TRBD2,TRBV6-5,TGTGCCAGCAGTTACTCGCTAGCGGGAGGCAATGAGCAGTTCTTC,CASSYSLAGGNEQFF
NA,TRBJ2-1,TRBD2,TRBV5-1,TGCGCCAGCAGCCCCGGACTAGCGGCCGACAATGAGCAGTTCTTC,CASSPGLAADNEQFF
NA,TRBJ2-1,TRBD2,TRBV6-5,TGTGCCAGCAGTGTAACACTAGCGGGTTACAATGAGCAGTTCTTC,CASSVTLAGYNEQFF
once,TRBJ1-1,NA,TRBV6-1,TGTGCCAGCAGTTCATACAGGGAGAACACTGAAGCTTTCTTT,CASSSYRENTEAFF
NA,TRBJ2-1,NA,TRBV5-1,TGCGCCAGCAGCTTGGATCTATACAATGAGCAGTTCTTC,CASSLDLYNEQFF
NA,TRBJ2-2,TRBD2,TRBV5-4,TGTGCCAGCAGCTTGCGGGAGGGCGGGGAGCTGTTTTTT,CASSLREGGELFF
NA,TRBJ2-7,NA,TRBV4-2,TGTGCCAGCAGCCAAGTAGGAGACTACTACGAGCAGTACTTC,CASSQVGDYYEQYF
NA,TRBJ1-2,TRBD1,TRBV4-2,TGTGCCAGCAGCCAAGTGACGGGGACAGGATGGTATGGCTACACCTTC,CASSQVTGTGWYGYTF
NA,TRBJ1-1,NA,TRBV5-1,TGCGCCAGCAGCTTGGGACAGGCCATTGAAGCTTTCTTT,CASSLGQAIEAFF
NA,TRBJ1-2,TRBD1,TRBV5-5,TGTGCCAGCAGCTTAGGGACAGTTATTCCCTATGGCTACACCTTC,CASSLGTVIPYGYTF
once,TRBJ2-7,TRBD1,TRBV5-1,TGCGCCAGCAGCTTGGCAGGACAGGGGAGGGAGCAGTACTTC,CASSLAGQGREQYF
NA,TRBJ1-1,NA,TRBV27,TGTGCCAGCAGCCGGGTGGGGGGGGCGAAGCGCACTGAAGCTTTCTTT,CASSRVGGAKRTEAFF
NA,TRBJ2-7,NA,TRBV7-9,TGTGCCAGCAGCTCAGCCTACGAGCAGTACTTC,CASSSAYEQYF
NA,TRBJ1-2,NA,TRBV19,TGTGCCAGTAGTACGGCCCCTGGGGGAGGAAACTATGGCTACACCTTC,CASSTAPGGGNYGYTF
NA,TRBJ2-7,TRBD1,TRBV28,TGTGCCAGCAGGTCGAGACAGGGGGCCTACGAGCAGTACTTC,CASRSRQGAYEQYF
NA,TRBJ2-1,NA,TRBV4-1,TGCGCCAGCAGCCAAGGGGGACATCCCTACAATGAGCAGTTCTTC,CASSQGGHPYNEQFF
NA,TRBJ2-7,TRBD2,TRBV7-9,TGTGCCAGCAGCTTGGCGACTAGCGGGATCTCCTACGAGCAGTACTTC,CASSLATSGISYEQYF
few,TRBJ2-6,TRBD1,TRBV27,TGTGCCAGCAGTTTCCTCCAAACAGGGGCCTCTGGGGCCAACGTCCTGACTTTC,CASSFLQTGASGANVLTF
NA,TRBJ2-7,NA,TRBV10-3,TGTGCCATCAGGAGCGGAACCTACGAGCAGTACTTC,CAIRSGTYEQYF
NA,TRBJ2-5,NA,TRBV2,TGTGCCAGCAGTGGTCCCCTCCAAGAGACCCAGTACTTC,CASSGPLQETQYF
NA,TRBJ2-7,TRBD2,TRBV10-2,TGCGCCAGCAGTGAGTTCGGTAGCGGGGCCTACGAGCAGTACTTC,CASSEFGSGAYEQYF
NA,TRBJ2-3,NA,TRBV7-2,TGTGCCAGCAGCTTCAGGGGGGCAGATACGCAGTATTTT,CASSFRGADTQYF
NA,TRBJ2-7,TRBD2,TRBV6-5,TGTGCCAGCAGTTACACTAGCGGGAGCTCCTACGAGCAGTACTTC,CASSYTSGSSYEQYF
NA,TRBJ2-1,NA,TRBV7-6,TGTGCCAGCAGCTCAATCTGGCGGGATGAGCAGTTCTTC,CASSSIWRDEQFF
NA,TRBJ1-1,NA,TRBV6-1,TGTGCCAGCAGGGGCAATTGGGGCATGAACACTGAAGCTTTCTTT,CASRGNWGMNTEAFF
NA,TRBJ2-7,NA,TRBV2,TGTGCCAGCAGTTCAGGACAGACCTACGAGCAGTACTTC,CASSSGQTYEQYF
few,TRBJ2-1,NA,TRBV7-9,TGTGCCAGCAGCTCGGACCAGGGCCCAAATGAGCAGTTCTTC,CASSSDQGPNEQFF
NA,TRBJ2-2,TRBD1,TRBV25-1,TGTGCCAGCAGCGACTCGGACAGGTACACCGGGGAGCTGTTTTTT,CASSDSDRYTGELFF
once,TRBJ2-1,NA,TRBV11-2,TGTGCCAGCAGCTTAATGTCTGATGAGCAGTTCTTC,CASSLMSDEQFF
NA,TRBJ2-3,NA,TRBV28,TGTGCCAGCAGTTCGGGTCAGGATACGCAGTATTTT,CASSSGQDTQYF
few,TRBJ1-2,TRBD1,TRBV7-6,TGTGCCAGCAGCAAAGAGGCAGGGGGGAATGGCTACACCTTC,CASSKEAGGNGYTF
NA,TRBJ2-1,NA,TRBV9,TGTGCCAGCAGCGCCCGGAGAGACCCAATGATATACAATGAGCAGTTCTTC,CASSARRDPMIYNEQFF
NA,TRBJ2-7,NA,TRBV20-1,TGCAGTGCCCCCCGCTCTTACGAGCAGTACTTC,CSAPRSYEQYF
NA,TRBJ1-5,NA,TRBV28,TGTGCCAGCAGCTGGGGAGGGGCAGGGTCCCTCCTACCCCAGCATTTT,CASSWGGAGSLLPQHF
few,TRBJ2-2,TRBD2,TRBV27,TGTGCCAGCAGTCCCGGGACTAGCGGGAGGGTTTACACCGGGGAGCTGTTTTTT,CASSPGTSGRVYTGELFF
NA,TRBJ2-1,TRBD1,TRBV10-1,TGCGCCAGCAGTAGACAGGGGGCGAATGAGCAGTTCTTC,CASSRQGANEQFF
NA,TRBJ2-6,TRBD1,TRBV19,TGTGCCAGTAGTATAGGGGGACAGACTATTGGGGCCAACGTCCTGACTTTC,CASSIGGQTIGANVLTF
NA,TRBJ1-6,TRBD1,TRBV6-6,TGTGCCAGCCGGGGACAGGGAAATTCACCCCTCCACTTT,CASRGQGNSPLHF
NA,TRBJ1-5,NA,TRBV15,TGTGCCACCAGCGGGGAGACGGGAAGCAATCAGCCCCAGCATTTT,CATSGETGSNQPQHF
NA,TRBJ2-1,TRBD2,TRBV5-1,TGCGCCAGCAGGCTAGCGGGAGACAATGAGCAGTTCTTC,CASRLAGDNEQFF
NA,TRBJ2-3,NA,TRBV18,TGTGCCAGCTCAAAAGCCACAGATACGCAGTATTTT,CASSKATDTQYF
NA,TRBJ1-2,NA,TRBV6-5,TGTGCCAGCAGAATCGACGGGAACTATGGCTACACCTTC,CASRIDGNYGYTF
NA,TRBJ1-2,NA,TRBV19,TGTGCCAGTAGTACATCTACAGGGTTTAACTATGGCTACACCTTC,CASSTSTGFNYGYTF
NA,TRBJ2-1,NA,TRBV19,TGTGCCAGTAGTATTAGAGGGTTCGCCCATGAGCAGTTCTTC,CASSIRGFAHEQFF
NA,TRBJ2-7,NA,TRBV6-5,TGTGCCAGCAGTCACGGGGCGAGCGGGCAAGGCGAGCAGTACTTC,CASSHGASGQGEQYF
NA,TRBJ1-1,NA,TRBV20-1,TGCAGTGCTGCGCAGAACACTGAAGCTTTCTTT,CSAAQNTEAFF
NA,TRBJ1-2,TRBD1,TRBV19,TGTGCCAGTAGTACGACAGGGTATCATGGCTACACCTTC,CASSTTGYHGYTF
NA,TRBJ1-5,NA,TRBV7-9,TGTGCCAGCAGCCCGACCTTTGACTTCAATCAGCCCCAGCATTTT,CASSPTFDFNQPQHF